This entry describes one T cell receptor (beta chain). The V and J ends lost 7 bases and 4 bases respectively, with 10 bases between them. Germline V lookup: CDR1 SNHLY, CDR2 FYNNEI. The CDR3 spans 12 residues. Splitting of CD4+ cells produced CD45RA+ naive and CD45RA-negative memory subsets. The data are from a study of shared clonotypes between healthy human individuals. TCRdb's table, derived via immunoSEQ multiplex PCR, lists solely in-frame clones and lacks some. The sample records around 1.6 million clones, approximately 98% being singletons. The chain couples TRBV2 to TRBJ1-2; no firm D call. The receptor comes from a man aged 25 to 40 in good health. The sample comprised naive CD4+ T cells sorted from blood. Noted subset: CD45RA+ positively selected. CDR3 coding DNA: TGTGCCAGCAAGTTAACACCCTATGGCTACACCTTC. Translated, it gives CASKLTPYGYTF.